This T cell receptor (beta chain) was sequenced during a study of blood T cell repertoires in COVID-19. For the study at large: Whether acute or convalescent, the COVID-19 samples came from the United States, Italy and Spain. T cells, B-cell-depleted T cells, or PBMCs supplied cDNA or gDNA.

This clone was seen a few times. Researchers sorted participants into cohorts using their self-reported clinical history. As handled by the study authors: Estimation of nucleated cell counts relied on the amplification of reference gene primers. The assay was immunoSEQ multiplex PCR, and TCRdb's table has in-frame clones only and misses some. That table furnishes V, J and clone size, whereas the DNA furnished D and trimming. The table lists around 300,000 clones, about 90% of them singletons. The germline gives CDR1 LNHDA, CDR2 SQIVND (reference sequence). V was cut by 3 bases and J by 5 bases, with 14 bases left in between. The CDR3 is 15 residues long.

This sequence was found in a woman between 18 and 29 years old with acute COVID-19. Sequencing was done on a sample of PBMCs or T cells enriched from blood (not recorded which). The chain carries TRBV19 and TRBJ1-5; a weak D match, TRBD1 (6 bases). In nucleotides, the CDR3 is TGTGCCAGTAGTATCAGGGGTAGGGGCGATCAGCCCCAGCATTTT. Encoded protein: CASSIRGRGDQPQHF.